This T cell receptor beta chain was captured in a study of Ad26.COV2.S vaccination and SARS-CoV-2 variants. Described treatment: around 19 received Ad26.COV2.S at low or high dose, single or two shots; five or six received placebo; per-sample allocation not given. Day 63 following the first vaccine or placebo injection was when the samples were taken. A Boston donor was an adult aged 18-55 years. This CDR3 spans 15 amino acids. V shed 4 bases, J shed 5 bases, and the junction held 7 bases outside the gene matches. Per germline, CDR1 LNHDA and CDR2 SQIVND (reference sequence). Clones were sequenced by immunoSEQ multiplex PCR, and TCRdb holds only the in-frame ones, with some missing. The table lists over 400,000 clones, 80% to 95% of them singletons. As regards this clone: What it recognizes is unknown.

Findings and caveats of the study: In TCR breadth and depth analyses, total T cell responses may have been underestimated.

The source is a person between 18 and 59 years old who received the Ad26.COV2.S COVID-19 vaccine or a placebo. The J gene is TRBJ2-5, the V gene TRBV19; 10 bases align to TRBD2. Sequencing used peripheral blood, obtained in a trial of Ad26.COV2.S vaccine versus placebo. CDR3 sequence reads: CASSKPSGSWETQYF. The CDR3 nucleotides are TGTGCCAGTAGTAAACCTAGCGGGAGTTGGGAGACCCAGTACTTC.